Each of the 27 T cell receptor beta chains below was sequenced from the same sample in a study of OX40 agonist ivuxolimab in advanced cancers. Generated by immunoSEQ multiplex PCR, the TCRdb table keeps only in-frame clones and is missing some. The sample includes 66,000 or so clones, about three quarters of them seen just once. The sample here was CD4+ or CD8+ T cells sorted from blood, taken in a trial of the OX40 agonist ivuxolimab. Receptors were obtained from an adult with an advanced solid tumor such as melanoma, head and neck, liver or kidney cancer.

The J gene is TRBJ2-1, the V gene TRBV6-5, with D possibly matching TRBD2 (6 bases). Trimming took 2 bases from V and 7 from J, leaving 12 bases between them. The CDR3 contains 14 residues. Germline CDR1 MNHEY, CDR2 SVGAGI. The CDR3: CASSYRRGGNEQFF. For the CDR3, the DNA is TGTGCCAGCAGTTACCGGCGGGGTGGGAATGAGCAGTTCTTC.

This clone occurred once. The chain is built from TRBV5-1 and TRBJ2-7; TRBD1 might be the D (6 bases). The CDR3 loop spans 14 amino acids. CDR1 is SGHRS and CDR2 is YFSETQ in the germline V gene. Trimming took 0 bases from V and 5 from J, leaving 12 bases between them. CDR3 protein: CASSLGQGNHEQYF. In DNA form, the CDR3 reads TGCGCCAGCAGCTTGGGGCAGGGGAATCACGAGCAGTACTTC.

The genes are TRBV4-1 and TRBJ1-2; the D is unclear. Germline V gene sequence: CDR1 MGHRA, CDR2 YSYEKL. V gave up 0 bases and J gave up 5 bases, with 19 bases separating them. The CDR3 consists of 17 residues. CDR3 region: CASSQDRQAGIPYGYTF. The CDR3, as DNA: TGCGCCAGCAGCCAAGATAGGCAGGCCGGCATTCCATATGGCTACACCTTC.

V gene TRBV28 combines with J gene TRBJ2-3; a possible D gene is TRBD2 (6 bases). Deletions cut 6 bases from V and 0 bases from J, with 16 bases between. In germline, CDR1 is MDHEN, CDR2 SYDVKM. The CDR3 has 16 residues. CDR3 nucleotides: TGTGCCAGCAGCCCATTGATGCGGGGCAGCACAGATACGCAGTATTTT. The encoded protein is CASSPLMRGSTDTQYF.

The chain has TRBV28 and TRBJ2-7, with 8 bases fitting TRBD1. The CDR3 runs to 21 residues. J gave up 0 bases and V 5 bases, and 24 bases lay outside the gene matches. Germline V gene sequence: CDR1 MDHEN, CDR2 SYDVKM. In nucleotides, the CDR3 is TGTGCCAGCAGTCAATCGGTTCGTGGACAGGGCGCCAAGGGTTTCTCCTACGAGCAGTACTTC. As protein: CASSQSVRGQGAKGFSYEQYF.

This clone was detected ten times or more. The V and J genes are TRBV10-1 and TRBJ1-1; D unresolved. Between the trimmed V and J ends, which lost 7 bases and 4 bases, there was a span of 13 bases. The CDR3 covers 13 residues. The V gene's germline CDR1 is WNHNN and CDR2 SYGVQD (reference sequence). CDR3 DNA sequence: TGCGCCAGCAAGGAGGGAATGGGCACTGAAGCTTTCTTT. Residues: CASKEGMGTEAFF.

The J gene is TRBJ2-1, the V gene TRBV18; the match to TRBD2 covers 10 bases. V gave up 0 bases and J gave up 5 bases; unmatched junction bases: 7. Germline V gene sequence: CDR1 KGHSH, CDR2 LQKENI. This CDR3 is built from 17 residues. The CDR3 reads CASSPPSSGGSHNEQFF. The CDR3 coding sequence is TGTGCCAGCTCACCACCGAGTAGCGGGGGGTCTCACAATGAGCAGTTCTTC. The variable domain in full, with the rest retrieved from reference TRBV18 and TRBJ2-1, is NAGVMQNPRHLVRRRGQEARLRCSPMKGHSHVYWYRQLPEEGLKFMVYLQKENIIDESGMPKERFSAEFPKEGPSILRIQQVVRGDSAAYFCASSPPSSGGSHNEQFFGPGTRLTVL.

V usage is TRBV15 and J usage is TRBJ2-2, with 7 bases lining up with TRBD1. Germline loops: CDR1 LNHNV, CDR2 YYDKDF (reference sequence). Losses at the gene ends were 5 bases for V and 3 bases for J; bases not matched to a gene: 3. This CDR3 is built from 14 residues. Written as DNA, the CDR3 is TGTGCCACCAGCTACAGGGGTTACACCGGGGAGCTGTTTTTT. Its translation is CATSYRGYTGELFF.

The V call is TRBV5-4, the J call TRBJ1-1; no definite D call. Germline-derived CDR1 and CDR2 are SGHNT and YYREEE (reference sequence). The CDR3 runs to 13 residues. Trimming shortened V by 4 bases and J by 0 bases, and 7 bases separated the two germline ends. CDR3 nucleotides: TGTGCCAGCAGCACCCAGTTGAACACTGAAGCTTTCTTT. This translates into CASSTQLNTEAFF.

The genes are TRBV15 and TRBJ2-3, with D possibly TRBD1 on 5 matching bases. CDR3 length equals 15 residues. V lost 0 bases and J lost 4, with 11 bases in between. CDR1 LNHNV and CDR2 YYDKDF come from the germline V gene (reference sequence). CDR3 sequence (DNA): TGTGCCACCAGCAGAGATCGCAGGGCGGCAGATACGCAGTATTTT. This encodes CATSRDRRAADTQYF.

The rearrangement uses TRBV2 and TRBJ2-7; a weak D match, TRBD2 (5 bases). Germline CDR1 SNHLY, CDR2 FYNNEI. This CDR3 spans 14 amino acids. V was shortened by 3 bases and J by 2 bases, with 11 bases between the two germline ends. Here the CDR3 reads CASSENLATYEQYF. CDR3 DNA sequence: TGTGCCAGCAGTGAGAATCTAGCTACCTACGAGCAGTACTTC.

The V gene is TRBV19, the J gene TRBJ2-6; D is unresolved. Germline assignment: CDR1 LNHDA and CDR2 SQIVND (reference sequence). Trimming removed 5 bases at V and 9 bases at J, with 5 bases between. The CDR3 runs to 11 residues. For the CDR3, the DNA is TGTGCCAGTAGTGTCGACAACGTCCTGACTTTC. This translates into CASSVDNVLTF.

V gene TRBV19 combines with J gene TRBJ1-5; D is possibly TRBD1 (5 bases). The CDR3 runs to 15 residues. Trimming shortened V by 0 bases and J by 7 bases, and 13 bases separated the two germline ends. Germline V lookup: CDR1 LNHDA, CDR2 SQIVND (reference sequence). The CDR3 protein is CASSIDPGRGQPQHF. The DNA for the CDR3 is TGTGCCAGTAGTATAGATCCGGGACGAGGGCAGCCCCAGCATTTT.

This sequence joins TRBV6-1 and TRBJ2-7, with D possibly being TRBD1 (5 bases). Germline CDR1 is MNHNS and CDR2 is SASEGT. The V end was cut by 2 bases, the J end by 4 bases, with 18 bases between. This CDR3 has 16 amino acids. The CDR3 DNA reads as TGTGCCAGCAGTGAATCCCGCGGTTCAGGGATATACGAGCAGTACTTC. It yields the protein CASSESRGSGIYEQYF.

This clone was detected a few times. This chain connects TRBV5-1 to TRBJ1-1, with TRBD1 identical over 7 bases. Germline loops: CDR1 SGHRS, CDR2 YFSETQ. Trimming removed 3 bases from V and 7 bases from J; junction bases left unmatched: 9. This CDR3 region has 14 residues. CDR3 coding DNA: TGCGCCAGCAGCTACGCGCTCAGACAGGGTGAAGCTTTCTTT. Protein: CASSYALRQGEAFF.

The rearrangement uses TRBV10-3 and TRBJ2-2; the match to TRBD1 covers 9 bases. The ends lost 7 bases at V and 5 bases at J; junction bases unmatched: 2. This CDR3 is 13 amino acids long. CDR1 and CDR2 from the germline V gene are ENHRY and SYGVKD. The CDR3 bases are TGTGCCATCACGACAGGGGGGACCGGGGAGCTGTTTTTT. It translates to CAITTGGTGELFF.

The chain carries TRBV10-3 and TRBJ2-3, with TRBD1 matching over 8 bases. This CDR3 spans 15 amino acids. V gave up 7 bases and J gave up 4 bases; unmatched junction bases: 10. CDR1 is ENHRY and CDR2 is SYGVKD in the germline V gene. CDR3: CAITRGKQGADTQYF. CDR3 coding DNA: TGTGCCATCACCAGGGGGAAACAGGGGGCAGATACGCAGTATTTT.

J is TRBJ1-2 and V is TRBV28; 8 nucleotides match TRBD1. The length of the CDR3 is 15 residues. V dropped 3 bases and J dropped 3; count of bases not matched to a gene: 6. Germline values: CDR1 MDHEN, CDR2 SYDVKM. For the CDR3, the DNA is TGTGCCAGCAGTTTTAGGGACAGGAGCTACTATGGCTACACCTTC. Amino acids: CASSFRDRSYYGYTF.

The table lists this clone with a few counts. The chain couples TRBV5-1 to TRBJ2-5, with TRBD2 as a possible D gene (6 bases). The CDR3 spans 15 residues. V lost 1 base, J lost 7 bases, and 17 bases lay in between. Germline V gene sequence: CDR1 SGHRS, CDR2 YFSETQ. CDR3 amino acids: CASSLIGTPAATQYF. The CDR3 DNA follows: TGCGCCAGCAGCTTGATCGGGACTCCGGCAGCGACCCAGTACTTC.

The chain recombines TRBV6-5 with TRBJ1-1, with D hard to call. Germline CDR1 is MNHEY and CDR2 is SVGAGI. V shed 6 bases and J shed 0 bases, with 11 bases lying between them. This CDR3 region has 14 residues. CDR3 loop: CASRGRNMNTEAFF. Here the CDR3 DNA reads TGTGCCAGCAGAGGCAGAAACATGAACACTGAAGCTTTCTTT.

The V and J genes are TRBV10-2 and TRBJ2-7; the match to TRBD2 covers 8 bases. CDR3 length equals 13 residues. Germline values: CDR1 WSHSY, CDR2 SAAADI. Trimming took 8 bases from V and 10 from J; bases not matched to a gene: 13. CDR3 nucleotides: TGCGCCAGCGGGCCGGGACTAGGAGTCGAACAGTACTTC. This sequence encodes CASGPGLGVEQYF.

A single count supports this clone. This chain joins TRBV7-9 and TRBJ1-2; 7 nucleotides agree with TRBD1. The CDR3 covers 13 residues. In germline, CDR1 is SEHNR, CDR2 FQNEAQ (reference sequence). V shed 5 bases and J 8 bases; nucleotides not matched to a gene: 8. CDR3 protein: CASSQGGTEGYTF. In nucleotides, the CDR3 is TGTGCCAGCAGCCAGGGGGGGACAGAAGGCTACACCTTC.

This clone was seen once. The chain links TRBV6-1 to TRBJ2-5; D ambiguous. Trimming pared 7 bases from V and 2 bases from J, leaving 14 bases between. The germline CDR1 and CDR2 sequences are MNHNS and SASEGT. This CDR3 is 14 amino acids long. The CDR3 DNA follows: TGTGCCAGCACCATTCGCAGTCTTCAAGAGACCCAGTACTTC. Protein sequence: CASTIRSLQETQYF.

The chain combines TRBV30 with TRBJ2-5; 8 bases map to TRBD2. The CDR3 has 12 residues. The junction had 2 bases not matched to a gene; V was cut back by 4 bases and J by 4 bases. Germline CDR1 is GTSNPN and CDR2 is SVGIG (reference sequence). CDR3 residues: CAWTSGGETQYF. CDR3 sequence (DNA): TGTGCCTGGACGAGCGGGGGAGAGACCCAGTACTTC.

Only a few counts were recorded for this clone. The chain uses TRBV5-4 and TRBJ2-1; 9 nucleotides agree with TRBD2. The germline V gene has CDR1 SGHNT and CDR2 YYREEE (reference sequence). The CDR3 totals 16 residues. The ends lost 0 bases at V and 10 bases at J; junction bases unmatched: 11. The DNA for the CDR3 is TGTGCCAGCAGCTTGGAGCGGGAGGCGCCAGCGGGAGAGCAGTTCTTC. Residues: CASSLEREAPAGEQFF.

V gene TRBV28 combines with J gene TRBJ1-1, with 8 bases matching TRBD1. The CDR3 runs 16 residues. V was pared by 1 base and J by 1 base, with 5 bases of the junction left unmatched. From germline, CDR1 is MDHEN and CDR2 SYDVKM. DNA of the CDR3: TGTGCCAGCAGTTTATCGCACGGGACAGGGAACACTGAAGCTTTCTTT. This codes for CASSLSHGTGNTEAFF.

This clone was observed once. V gene TRBV11-1 combines with J gene TRBJ1-1, with unresolved D. Trimming took off 3 bases at V and 4 bases at J, with 12 bases between the two ends. Germline loops: CDR1 SGHAT, CDR2 FQDESV (reference sequence). The CDR3 extends over 14 amino acids. The CDR3: CASSFGQVGTEAFF. The CDR3 nucleotides are TGTGCCAGCAGCTTCGGGCAGGTGGGCACTGAAGCTTTCTTT.